One sample yielded the 28 T cell receptor beta chains listed below, sequenced in a study of T cells after yellow fever vaccination. Using its own MiXCR run on the 5' RACE reads, TCRdb lists one record per CDR3 protein. The sample yields hundreds of thousands of distinct CDR3 sequences, 15% to 20% seen once. The material was PBMCs, obtained 15 days after the yellow fever booster vaccination. The receptors were gathered from a man in his thirties or forties who received the YFV17D yellow fever vaccine.

This clonotype was seen a few times. The chain employs TRBV6-2 or TRBV6-3 and TRBJ2-1; tentatively, D is TRBD1 or TRBD2 (5 bases each). CDR1 is MNHEY, CDR2 SVGEGT, per germline. The CDR3 is made up of 13 amino acids. With 10 bases removed from V and 0 bases from J, the gap between germline ends came to 10 bases. This CDR3 reads CATGLSSYNEQFF. As DNA, the CDR3 is TGTGCCACGGGGCTAAGCTCCTACAATGAGCAGTTCTTC.

This sequence joins TRBV7-6 and TRBJ1-1; D gene uncertain. Germline assignment: CDR1 SGHVS and CDR2 FNYEAQ. The CDR3 sequence is 15 residues long. Trimming shortened V by 0 bases and J by 1 base, and 9 bases separated the two germline ends. CDR3 in amino acids: CASSLAPSWNTEAFF. For the CDR3, the DNA is TGTGCCAGCAGCTTAGCGCCCAGTTGGAACACTGAAGCTTTCTTT.

The gene calls are TRBV5-8 and TRBJ2-7, with D possibly being TRBD2 (5 bases). The germline gives CDR1 SGHTS, CDR2 YDEGEE. The V and J ends lost 3 bases and 9 bases respectively, with 10 bases between them. CDR3 length: 11 residues. CDR3 loop: CASSSDAGQYF. The CDR3 coding sequence is TGTGCCAGCAGCTCCGACGCGGGGCAGTACTTC. The full variable domain, in which reference TRBV5-8 and TRBJ2-7 provide the parts outside the CDR3, is EAGVTQSPTHLIKTRGQQATLRCSPISGHTSVYWYQQALGLGLQFLLWYDEGEERNRGNFPPRFSGRQFPNYSSELNVNALELEDSALYLCASSSDAGQYFGPGTRLTVT.

This chain joins TRBV5-1 and TRBJ2-2; TRBD2 agrees at 8 bases. CDR3 size: 16 residues. Trimming removed 7 bases from V and 0 bases from J; junction bases left unmatched: 8. Per the germline V gene, CDR1 is SGHRS and CDR2 is YFSETQ. CDR3 sequence reads: CASALAGFANTGELFF. In nucleotides, the CDR3 is TGCGCCAGCGCATTAGCGGGGTTCGCGAACACCGGGGAGCTGTTTTTT.

A few counts support this clonotype. The chain recombines TRBV7-2 with TRBJ2-3, with D possibly matching TRBD2 (6 bases). Deletions cut 3 bases from V and 6 bases from J, with 19 bases between. Germline V gene sequence: CDR1 SGHTA, CDR2 FQGNSA. The CDR3 sequence is 16 residues long. This chain's CDR3 is CASSFYASAKGDTQYF. In DNA form, the CDR3 reads TGTGCCAGCAGCTTTTACGCTAGCGCGAAGGGGGATACGCAGTATTTT.

This chain connects TRBV12-3 or TRBV12-4 to TRBJ2-3; D gene ambiguous. Trimming shortened V by 3 bases and J by 6 bases, and 7 bases separated the two germline ends. CDR3 length: 12 amino acids. The CDR3 reads CASSFSQDTQYF. DNA of the CDR3: TGTGCCAGCAGTTTTTCCCAGGATACGCAGTATTTT.

This clonotype came up a few times. This CDR3 is CATSPGADEQFF. The CDR3 nucleotides are TGTGCCACAAGTCCCGGGGCCGATGAGCAGTTCTTC. The rearrangement joins TRBV24-1 to TRBJ2-1; D is perhaps TRBD1 or TRBD2 (5 bases each). Germline lookup yields CDR1 KGHDR and CDR2 SFDVKD. The V gene lost 10 bases and the J gene lost 8 bases, with 14 bases spanning the gap. This CDR3 contains 12 residues.

This clonotype was seen a few times. The rearrangement links TRBV6-1 to TRBJ2-7; D is tentatively TRBD1 or TRBD2 (5 bases each). This CDR3 comprises 15 residues. V lost 7 bases to trimming and J lost 0 bases, with 16 bases between them. In germline, CDR1 is MNHNS, CDR2 SASEGT. The CDR3 is CASKHRDASSYEQYF. DNA for the CDR3: TGTGCCAGCAAACACCGGGACGCAAGCTCCTACGAGCAGTACTTC.

The sample holds a few counts of this clonotype. This chain joins TRBV27 and TRBJ1-4; 9 nucleotides agree with TRBD1. With 5 bases clipped from V and 4 bases from J, the junction kept 8 bases outside the gene matches. The CDR3 covers 16 residues. The germline V gene encodes CDR1 MNHEY and CDR2 SMNVEV (reference sequence). CDR3 in amino acids: CASSPQRDRVNEKLFF. DNA of the CDR3: TGTGCCAGCAGTCCCCAACGGGACAGGGTTAATGAAAAACTGTTTTTT.

The table lists this clonotype with a few counts. This sequence joins TRBV18 and TRBJ2-5; 9 bases map to TRBD1. CDR3 length: 15 residues. Germline V gives CDR1 KGHSH, CDR2 LQKENI. V was pared by 2 bases and J by 7 bases, with 8 bases of the junction left unmatched. Here the CDR3 reads CASSPFWTGDRTQYF. CDR3 nucleotide sequence: TGTGCCAGCTCACCATTCTGGACAGGGGATCGGACCCAGTACTTC.

This clonotype was observed a handful of times. This chain links TRBV6-1 with TRBJ1-4; 8 nucleotides line up with TRBD1. With V trimmed by 5 bases and J by 11 bases, 10 bases remained unmatched. CDR1 is MNHNS, CDR2 SASEGT, per germline. The CDR3 sequence is 14 residues long. CDR3 sequence reads: CASSPGQVQQKLFF. DNA of the CDR3: TGTGCCAGCAGTCCGGGACAGGTACAGCAGAAACTGTTTTTT.

The chain carries TRBV5-1 and TRBJ2-7, with TRBD1 identical over 10 bases. With 4 bases clipped from V and 4 bases from J, the junction kept 8 bases outside the gene matches. This CDR3 contains 15 residues. Germline V gene data show CDR1 as SGHRS and CDR2 as YFSETQ. This CDR3 reads CASSGGTGAKYEQYF. CDR3 DNA: TGCGCCAGCAGCGGCGGGACAGGGGCAAAATACGAGCAGTACTTC.

The V gene is TRBV11-2, the J gene TRBJ2-5, with TRBD2 matching 15 bases. The germline V gene has CDR1 SGHAT and CDR2 FQNNGV. The CDR3 covers 18 residues. V was pared by 5 bases and J by 3 bases, with 10 bases of the junction left unmatched. CDR3 sequence reads: CASSPRTSGRVIKETQYF. The CDR3, as DNA: TGTGCCAGCAGCCCCAGGACTAGCGGGAGGGTTATCAAAGAGACCCAGTACTTC.

This clonotype was seen only a few times. A much larger clone differs from this one at a single base, so this may be a read error. The chain is built from TRBV10-3 and TRBJ2-7; 9 bases fit TRBD1. Germline-derived CDR1 and CDR2 are ENHRY and SYGVKD. The CDR3 is made up of 13 amino acids. The V gene end was trimmed by 3 bases and the J gene end by 4 bases; junction bases not matched to a gene: 1. CDR3 nucleotide sequence: TGTGCCATCAGTGAAGGGACAGGGTACGAGCAGTACTTC. Translation gives CAISEGTGYEQYF.

The chain joins TRBV25-1 to TRBJ2-7, with D possibly TRBD1 on 6 matching bases. Trimming removed 4 bases at V and 3 bases at J, with 13 bases between. This CDR3 is built from 14 residues. Germline lookup yields CDR1 MGHDK and CDR2 SYGVNS. CDR3 loop: CASSGPGTRYEQYF. The CDR3 DNA reads as TGTGCCAGCAGTGGCCCCGGGACACGCTACGAGCAGTACTTC.

This chain connects TRBV4-3 to TRBJ2-6; a weak D match, TRBD1 (5 bases). The germline CDR1 and CDR2 sequences are LGHNA and YSLEER. This CDR3 has 19 amino acids. The V and J ends lost 0 bases and 0 bases respectively, with 15 bases between them. CDR3 coding DNA: TGCGCCAGCAGCCAAGATCTCAGGGCTCGCCTCTCTGGGGCCAACGTCCTGACTTTC. It encodes CASSQDLRARLSGANVLTF.

The chain recombines TRBV30 with TRBJ2-1; 10 bases line up with TRBD2. The CDR3 sequence is 19 residues long. Germline values: CDR1 GTSNPN, CDR2 SVGIG (reference sequence). V lost 0 bases to trimming and J lost 7 bases; unmatched junction nucleotides: 18. CDR3 sequence reads: CAWSVKSSGSPPQTNEQFF. Written as DNA, the CDR3 is TGTGCCTGGAGTGTAAAATCTAGCGGGAGTCCACCACAAACAAATGAGCAGTTCTTC.

This clonotype was seen more than once but under ten times. The chain combines TRBV20-1 with TRBJ2-1; 9 bases map to TRBD2. This CDR3 is 16 amino acids long. Germline V gene sequence: CDR1 DFQATT, CDR2 SNEGSKA (reference sequence). V shed 4 bases and J 9 bases; nucleotides not matched to a gene: 16. This CDR3 is CSAIPLTGLASSEQFF. CDR3 bases: TGCAGTGCTATCCCCTTGACGGGACTAGCATCGAGTGAGCAGTTCTTC.

This clonotype was seen only a few times. V is TRBV5-1 and J is TRBJ2-7, with 8 bases lining up with TRBD2. The CDR3 is made up of 14 amino acids. V was pared by 4 bases and J by 5 bases, with 8 bases of the junction left unmatched. The germline gives CDR1 SGHRS, CDR2 YFSETQ. The CDR3 spells CASSGGTSSHEQYF. CDR3 DNA sequence: TGCGCCAGCAGCGGGGGGACTAGTTCCCACGAGCAGTACTTC.

This clonotype has just a few counts. The V gene is TRBV6-5, the J gene TRBJ2-2; 9 bases are shared with TRBD2. The ends lost 1 base at V and 4 bases at J; junction bases unmatched: 1. The CDR3 totals 15 residues. Germline CDR1 MNHEY, CDR2 SVGAGI. The chain's CDR3 is CASSYLAGVTGELFF. For the CDR3, the DNA is TGTGCCAGCAGTTACTTAGCGGGAGTCACCGGGGAGCTGTTTTTT.

This clonotype was observed many times. V and J are TRBV20-1 and TRBJ2-3; tentatively, D is TRBD1 (5 bases). Per germline, CDR1 DFQATT and CDR2 SNEGSKA (reference sequence). This CDR3 has 14 residues. V was clipped by 3 bases and J by 9 bases, with 19 bases between them. The CDR3 nucleotides are TGCAGTGCTAGCTCCGGGTCTGACAAGGGGACGCAGTATTTT. Protein product: CSASSGSDKGTQYF.

The genes are TRBV4-2 and TRBJ2-5; 12 bases align to TRBD2. The CDR3 covers 18 residues. V gave up 4 bases and J gave up 2 bases; unmatched junction bases: 11. Germline assignment: CDR1 LGHNA and CDR2 YNFKEQ. The CDR3 bases are TGTGCCAGCAGCCCCCGGCTAGCGGGAGGGCCGGGGCAAGAGACCCAGTACTTC. Amino acids: CASSPRLAGGPGQETQYF.

This clonotype was picked up a small number of times. The chain links TRBV6-2 or TRBV6-3 to TRBJ2-7, with a weak D call TRBD2 (5 bases). V gave up 5 bases and J gave up 3 bases, with 20 bases separating them. Germline assignment: CDR1 MNHEY and CDR2 SVGEGT. The CDR3 runs 16 residues. CDR3 nucleotide sequence: TGTGCCAGCAGTCCCCTACTCGAGCGGACTGTCTACGAGCAGTACTTC. It specifies CASSPLLERTVYEQYF.

The V and J genes are TRBV5-5 and TRBJ2-7; TRBD1 agrees at 10 bases. The germline gives CDR1 SGHKS, CDR2 YYEKEE (reference sequence). This CDR3 is 15 amino acids long. Trimming removed 2 bases from V and 5 bases from J; junction bases left unmatched: 7. In DNA, the CDR3 is TGTGCCAGCAGCTTTGGACAGGGGGATTTCAACGAGCAGTACTTC. This translates into CASSFGQGDFNEQYF.

In its sample, this clonotype was seen a few times. V gene TRBV12-3 or TRBV12-4 combines with J gene TRBJ2-1; 9 bases agree with TRBD2. Losses at the gene ends were 4 bases for V and 8 bases for J; bases not matched to a gene: 9. This CDR3 is 15 amino acids long. The CDR3 DNA sequence: TGTGCCAGCAGTTCTCTAGCGGGGTTCCTCCATGAGCAGTTCTTC. This codes for CASSSLAGFLHEQFF.

In its sample, this clonotype was seen a few times. This chain links TRBV7-6 with TRBJ2-3; 9 positions agree with TRBD2. This CDR3 has 14 amino acids. From germline, CDR1 is SGHVS and CDR2 FNYEAQ. V dropped 3 bases and J dropped 5; count of bases not matched to a gene: 3. The CDR3 nucleotides are TGTGCCAGCAGCTTTAGCGGGAGACGAGATACGCAGTATTTT. Translated, it gives CASSFSGRRDTQYF.

The chain has TRBV20-1 and TRBJ2-3; 11 nucleotides agree with TRBD2. Per the germline V gene, CDR1 is DFQATT and CDR2 is SNEGSKA (reference sequence). The CDR3 is made up of 16 amino acids. V shed 4 bases and J 7 bases; nucleotides not matched to a gene: 13. The CDR3 DNA sequence: TGCAGTGCTATTCATAGCGGGAGGGGAAATTTTCATACGCAGTATTTT. Its protein is CSAIHSGRGNFHTQYF.

This clonotype was picked up a small number of times. V is TRBV20-1 and J is TRBJ2-7; D is unresolved. The CDR3 extends over 14 amino acids. The V and J ends lost 3 bases and 9 bases respectively, with 21 bases between them. Per the germline V gene, CDR1 is DFQATT and CDR2 is SNEGSKA (reference sequence). The CDR3 region has the DNA TGCAGTGCTAGTAAGGGCTCGATTGACGAGTTGCAGTACTTC. This encodes CSASKGSIDELQYF.